This T cell receptor beta chain was obtained from a study of T cells after yellow fever vaccination. In TCRdb, the 5' RACE reads were re-called with MiXCR into one record per CDR3 protein. The sample carries around 350,000 distinct CDR3 sequences, more than 5.5% recorded once. The study, taken as a whole, reports: Reappearance after the booster was observed for most primary-vaccination clones (96% CD4, around 90% CD8).

CDR1 is MNHEY and CDR2 is SMNVEV in the germline V gene (reference sequence). J lost 2 bases, V lost 4 bases, and 7 bases had no gene match. The CDR3 length is 15 residues. Many counts were recorded for this clonotype. Its specificity is not known. The V gene is TRBV27, the J gene TRBJ2-7; TRBD2 matches at 8 bases. The source was PBMCs, collected 5 days after the yellow fever booster vaccination. This receptor was identified in a man younger than 45 who received the YFV17D yellow fever vaccine. CDR3 in amino acids: CASSSIAGPTYEQYF. CDR3 nucleotide sequence: TGTGCCAGCAGTTCAATAGCGGGACCAACCTACGAGCAGTACTTC.